This paragraph reports one T cell receptor beta chain. CDR1 and CDR2 from the germline V gene are MNHEY and SVGAGI. The V and J ends lost 0 bases and 6 bases respectively, with 9 bases between them. This CDR3 contains 13 residues. Study processing details: Scientists estimated how many nucleated cells there were by amplifying reference gene primers. TCRdb keeps only in-frame clones here, not all; method: immunoSEQ multiplex PCR. D and trimming come from the DNA, and the V and J calls and clone size come from that table. The table has tens of thousands of clones, 70% to 90% seen once. This sample was included in a study of blood T cell repertoires in COVID-19. In the study overall: The United States, Italy and Spain supplied acute and convalescent COVID-19 samples. PBMCs, B-cell-depleted T cells, or T cells provided the cDNA or gDNA that made up the material.

This clonotype was obtained from a man aged 50 or older with active COVID-19. This chain joins TRBV6-5 and TRBJ2-7; D is unclear. Sequencing used peripheral blood. In DNA, the CDR3 is TGTGCCAGCAGTTACTCGGGCCCCCGCGAGCAGTACTTC. This sequence encodes CASSYSGPREQYF.